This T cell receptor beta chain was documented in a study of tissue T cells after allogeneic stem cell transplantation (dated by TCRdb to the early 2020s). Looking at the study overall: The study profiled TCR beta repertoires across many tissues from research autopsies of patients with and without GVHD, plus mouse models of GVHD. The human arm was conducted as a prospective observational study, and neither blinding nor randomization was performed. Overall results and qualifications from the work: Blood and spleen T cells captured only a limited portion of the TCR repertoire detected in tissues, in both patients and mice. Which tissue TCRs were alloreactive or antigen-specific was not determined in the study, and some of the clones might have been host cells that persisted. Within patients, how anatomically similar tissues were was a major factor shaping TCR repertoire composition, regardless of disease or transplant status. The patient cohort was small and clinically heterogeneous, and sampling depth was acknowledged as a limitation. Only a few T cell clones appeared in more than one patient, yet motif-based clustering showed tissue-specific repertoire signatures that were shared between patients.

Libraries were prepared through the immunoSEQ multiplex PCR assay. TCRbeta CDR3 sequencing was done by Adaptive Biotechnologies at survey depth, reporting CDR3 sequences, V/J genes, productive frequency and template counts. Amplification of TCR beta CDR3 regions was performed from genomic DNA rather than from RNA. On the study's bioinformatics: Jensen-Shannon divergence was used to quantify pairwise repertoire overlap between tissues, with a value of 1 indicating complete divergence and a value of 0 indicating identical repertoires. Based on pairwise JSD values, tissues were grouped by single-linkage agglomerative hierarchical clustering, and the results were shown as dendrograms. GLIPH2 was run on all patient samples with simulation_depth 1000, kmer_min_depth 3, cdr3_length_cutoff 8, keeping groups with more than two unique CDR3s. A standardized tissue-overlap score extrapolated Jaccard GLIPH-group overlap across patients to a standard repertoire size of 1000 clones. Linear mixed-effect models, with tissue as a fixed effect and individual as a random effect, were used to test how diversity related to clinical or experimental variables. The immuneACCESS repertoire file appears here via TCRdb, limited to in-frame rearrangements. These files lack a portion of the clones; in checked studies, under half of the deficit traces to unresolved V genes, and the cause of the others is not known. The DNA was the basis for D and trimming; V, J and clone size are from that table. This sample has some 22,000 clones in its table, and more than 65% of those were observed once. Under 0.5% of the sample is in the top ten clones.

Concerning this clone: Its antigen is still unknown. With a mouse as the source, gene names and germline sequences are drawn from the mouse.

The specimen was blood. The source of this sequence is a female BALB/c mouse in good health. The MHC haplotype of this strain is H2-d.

The sequenced CDR3 bases are TGTGCCAGCAGCCCCCCCGGGGGGCGTCAAAACACCTTGTAC. It codes for CASSPPGGRQNTLY. The whole CDR3 region reads CASSPPGGRQNTLYF. The V and J genes are TRBV2 and TRBJ2-4, with a tentative D gene TRBD2 over 7 matching bases. With the read ending 1 residue before the CDR3 end, the germline J gene is used to fill in that end. CDR1 and CDR2, looked up from the germline V gene, are LGHNA and YSYQKL. The CDR3 measures 15 amino acids from cysteine to phenylalanine. The 42 bases shown cover part of the CDR3, and their frame starts at base 1. V was cut back by 4 bases and J by 1 base, leaving a gap of 12 bases between them.